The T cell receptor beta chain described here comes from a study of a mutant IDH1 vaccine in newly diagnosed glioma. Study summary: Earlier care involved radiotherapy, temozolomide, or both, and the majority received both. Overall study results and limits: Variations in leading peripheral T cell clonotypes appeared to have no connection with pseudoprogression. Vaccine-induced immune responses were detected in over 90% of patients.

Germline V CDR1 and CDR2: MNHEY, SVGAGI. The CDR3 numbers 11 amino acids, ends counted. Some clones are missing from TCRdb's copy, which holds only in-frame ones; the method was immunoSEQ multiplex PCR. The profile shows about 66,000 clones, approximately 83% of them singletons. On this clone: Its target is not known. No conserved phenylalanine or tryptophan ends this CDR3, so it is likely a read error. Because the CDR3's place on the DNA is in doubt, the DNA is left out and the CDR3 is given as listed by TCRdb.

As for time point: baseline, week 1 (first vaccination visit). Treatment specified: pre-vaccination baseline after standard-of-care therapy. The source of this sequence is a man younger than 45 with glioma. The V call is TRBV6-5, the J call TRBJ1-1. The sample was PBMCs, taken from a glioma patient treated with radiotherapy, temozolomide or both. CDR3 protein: CASSAFVEAGL.